These T cell receptor beta chains were read from a single sample in a study of CD8+ T cells in alopecia areata. This table comes from immunoSEQ multiplex PCR, and its TCRdb copy is limited to in-frame clones, with some not included. The sample has 200,000 to 250,000 clones, around 65% seen once. Specimen: CD4+ T cells sorted from blood, collected at week 4, from a patient treated with tofacitinib. Every receptor here comes from a human donor with alopecia areata. CDR3s include the opening cysteine and the closing phenylalanine or tryptophan. A D gene is named only where the DNA matches it firmly. Only part of the rows carry a size: once, few, many, or a class if the clone is expanded.

CDR3 protein,CDR3 DNA,D gene,V gene,J gene,clone size
CASSLTFQDGYTF,TGTGCCAGCAGCTTAACGTTCCAGGATGGCTACACCTTC,.,TRBV7-3,TRBJ1-2,.
CASSLRQGATNEQFF,TGCGCCAGCAGCTTAAGGCAGGGGGCTACCAATGAGCAGTTCTTC,TRBD1,TRBV5-1,TRBJ2-1,.
CASSVGIRASQETQYF,TGTGCCAGCAGCGTAGGTATTCGGGCCTCACAAGAGACCCAGTACTTC,.,TRBV9,TRBJ2-5,.
CASSLVTGSYEQYF,TGTGCCAGCAGCTTAGTGACAGGGTCCTACGAGCAGTACTTC,TRBD1,TRBV7-2,TRBJ2-7,few
CASSFSGGNQADTQYF,TGTGCCAGCAGCTTTAGCGGGGGGAATCAGGCAGATACGCAGTATTTT,TRBD2,TRBV7-2,TRBJ2-3,few
CAWSPQTGGGYTF,TGTGCCTGGAGTCCACAGACAGGGGGCGGCTACACCTTC,TRBD1,TRBV30,TRBJ1-2,.
CALRPQNQPQHF,TGTGCCTTAAGGCCCCAAAATCAGCCCCAGCATTTT,.,TRBV21-1,TRBJ1-5,.
CASSQVRPGTEAFF,TGTGCCAGCAGCCAAGTTCGTCCAGGGACTGAAGCTTTCTTT,.,TRBV14,TRBJ1-1,.
CASSVDTGNGYTF,TGTGCCAGCAGCGTCGACACAGGGAATGGCTACACCTTC,.,TRBV9,TRBJ1-2,.
CASSPGAASYEQYF,TGTGCCAGCTCACCAGGGGCGGCTTCCTACGAGCAGTACTTC,.,TRBV18,TRBJ2-7,.
CASSILTNTPYEQYF,TGTGCCAGCAGTATTTTGACAAACACCCCCTACGAGCAGTACTTC,.,TRBV14,TRBJ2-7,.
CSVEGPGEQFF,TGCAGCGTTGAGGGGCCAGGTGAGCAGTTCTTC,.,TRBV29-1,TRBJ2-1,few
CASSASGGGPDTQYF,TGTGCCAGCAGCGCTAGCGGGGGAGGTCCAGATACGCAGTATTTT,TRBD2,TRBV7-9,TRBJ2-3,.
CASSLAPQETQYF,TGTGCCAGCAGCTTAGCTCCCCAAGAGACCCAGTACTTC,.,TRBV7-2,TRBJ2-5,.
CAWSVRQGMGSNQPQHF,TGTGCCTGGAGTGTACGGCAGGGAATGGGCAGCAATCAGCCCCAGCATTTT,.,TRBV30,TRBJ1-5,.
CASSPGASQETQYF,TGTGCCAGCTCCCCCGGGGCGAGCCAAGAGACCCAGTACTTC,.,TRBV18,TRBJ2-5,.
CASSPVPRVKYF,TGTGCCAGCAGCCCCGTCCCCCGGGTAAAGTACTTC,.,TRBV11-2,TRBJ2-4,.
CASSYGVRVNNSPLHF,TGTGCCAGCAGTTACGGTGTCAGGGTAAATAATTCACCCCTCCACTTT,.,TRBV6-6,TRBJ1-6,.
CASKRDTNQPQHF,TGTGCCAGCAAGAGGGACACCAATCAGCCCCAGCATTTT,.,TRBV2,TRBJ1-5,.
CASRSDRDNSPLHF,TGTGCCAGCAGGTCGGACAGGGACAATTCACCCCTCCACTTT,TRBD1,TRBV27,TRBJ1-6,.
CSVVTGVSYEQYF,TGCAGCGTTGTGACAGGGGTTTCCTACGAGCAGTACTTC,TRBD1,TRBV29-1,TRBJ2-7,.
CSVEDRQAWDYNEQFF,TGCAGCGTTGAAGATCGACAGGCCTGGGACTACAATGAGCAGTTCTTC,.,TRBV29-1,TRBJ2-1,.
CASTAGLAKNIQYF,TGTGCCAGCACCGCAGGACTAGCCAAAAACATTCAGTACTTC,.,TRBV28,TRBJ2-4,few
CASSLGGGDGYTF,TGTGCCAGCAGCTTAGGAGGGGGCGATGGCTACACCTTC,TRBD1,TRBV7-2,TRBJ1-2,.
CASSSVPGQGPRAEAFF,TGTGCCAGCAGTTCAGTCCCGGGACAGGGCCCCAGGGCTGAAGCTTTCTTT,TRBD1,TRBV27,TRBJ1-1,few
CASSLGADTQYF,TGTGCCAGCAGCTTGGGGGCAGATACGCAGTATTTT,.,TRBV5-6,TRBJ2-3,.
CASSLDDSGYTF,TGTGCCAGCAGCTTAGACGATTCTGGCTACACCTTC,.,TRBV7-9,TRBJ1-2,.
CASSFFDRDSRYTF,TGTGCCAGCAGCTTCTTTGACCGGGACAGCAGGTACACCTTC,TRBD1,TRBV13,TRBJ1-2,.
CAIAARGSYGYTF,TGTGCCATCGCAGCTCGGGGGAGCTATGGCTACACCTTC,.,TRBV10-3,TRBJ1-2,.
CASSSPEGAGRGYTF,TGCGCCAGCAGCTCCCCGGAGGGGGCGGGCCGAGGCTACACCTTC,TRBD1,TRBV4-1,TRBJ1-2,.
CASGLTQGQTQYF,TGTGCTAGTGGTTTGACCCAAGGCCAGACCCAGTACTTC,.,TRBV12-5,TRBJ2-5,few
CATSRGSGQGGEQYF,TGTGCCACCAGCAGAGGTTCGGGACAGGGGGGTGAGCAGTACTTC,TRBD1,TRBV15,TRBJ2-7,.
CASSPGGVGEKLFF,TGTGCCAGCAGCCCCGGCGGTGTGGGAGAAAAACTGTTTTTT,.,TRBV7-9,TRBJ1-4,.
CASSQVQGGANTEKLFF,TGCGCCAGCAGCCAAGTTCAGGGAGGGGCGAACACTGAAAAACTGTTTTTT,.,TRBV4-3,TRBJ1-4,.
CASSYRQSTSETQYF,TGTGCCAGCAGCTATCGACAGTCAACCTCAGAGACCCAGTACTTC,.,TRBV5-6,TRBJ2-5,few
CASSEGQGSYNEQFF,TGCGCCAGCAGCGAAGGACAGGGATCTTACAATGAGCAGTTCTTC,TRBD1,TRBV5-1,TRBJ2-1,.
CSVEGFMNTEAFF,TGCAGCGTGGAGGGGTTCATGAACACTGAAGCTTTCTTT,.,TRBV29-1,TRBJ1-1,.
CSAVTSGGGTQYF,TGCAGCGCCGTGACTAGCGGTGGCGGAACCCAGTACTTC,TRBD2,TRBV29-1,TRBJ2-5,.
CASSAGTLNEAFF,TGCGCCAGCAGCGCCGGGACACTTAATGAAGCTTTCTTT,.,TRBV5-1,TRBJ1-1,few
CASSLVPGQNYNEQFF,TGTGCCAGCAGCTTAGTCCCGGGACAGAACTACAATGAGCAGTTCTTC,TRBD1,TRBV11-2,TRBJ2-1,few
CASSVDRGLGNSPLHF,TGTGCCAGCAGCGTTGACAGGGGGCTTGGTAATTCACCCCTCCACTTT,TRBD1,TRBV2,TRBJ1-6,.
CASSHVGGEETQYF,TGTGCCAGCAGTCACGTTGGAGGAGAGGAGACCCAGTACTTC,.,TRBV5-6,TRBJ2-5,.
CASSQDPDRDNEQFF,TGCGCCAGCAGCCAAGACCCGGACAGGGACAATGAGCAGTTCTTC,TRBD1,TRBV4-3,TRBJ2-1,few
CASSTGQKSNYGYTF,TGTGCCAGCAGTACGGGACAGAAGAGTAACTATGGCTACACCTTC,TRBD1,TRBV2,TRBJ1-2,few
CASSAPGQTSSGNTIYF,TGTGCCAGCAGCGCCCCGGGACAGACGAGCTCTGGAAACACCATATATTTT,TRBD1,TRBV9,TRBJ1-3,.
CASSLSSIRRGATYEQYF,TGTGCCAGCAGTTTATCGTCGATTCGGCGGGGTGCCACCTACGAGCAGTACTTC,.,TRBV27,TRBJ2-7,.
CASSLEGGTAYNEQFF,TGTGCCAGCAGCTTAGAGGGGGGGACAGCCTACAATGAGCAGTTCTTC,.,TRBV11-2,TRBJ2-1,.
CASSLERGPGTDQETQYF,TGTGCCAGCAGCCTAGAGAGAGGGCCGGGGACCGATCAAGAGACCCAGTACTTC,.,TRBV7-2,TRBJ2-5,.
CASSEGGSRNYGYTF,TGTGCCAGCAGTGAAGGTGGGTCGAGGAACTATGGCTACACCTTC,.,TRBV2,TRBJ1-2,many
CAWSGLDEQYF,TGTGCCTGGAGTGGTCTCGACGAGCAGTACTTC,.,TRBV30,TRBJ2-7,.
CATSRGRGAVSGANVLTF,TGTGCCACCAGCAGGGGTCGGGGGGCAGTATCTGGGGCCAACGTCCTGACTTTC,.,TRBV15,TRBJ2-6,.
CASSLLGRPGEQYF,TGTGCCAGCAGCCTATTAGGACGGCCCGGGGAGCAGTACTTC,.,TRBV7-9,TRBJ2-7,.
CASTQRQGSDTQYF,TGCGCCAGCACCCAAAGACAGGGGAGCGATACGCAGTATTTT,TRBD1,TRBV5-1,TRBJ2-3,.
CASSGAGGPETQYF,TGTGCCAGCAGTGGAGCGGGGGGGCCGGAGACCCAGTACTTC,TRBD2,TRBV2,TRBJ2-5,once